This TCR beta chain comes out of a study of blood T cell repertoires in COVID-19. Turning to the study itself: Collection of acute and convalescent COVID-19 samples took place in the United States, Italy and Spain. Sources were T cells, B-cell-depleted T cells, or PBMCs; the material itself was cDNA or gDNA.

Trimming stripped 1 base from V and 4 bases from J, with 17 bases between. The CDR3 has 16 residues. Per germline, CDR1 LGHDT and CDR2 YNNKEL (reference sequence). Original data processing: It was from reference gene primer amplification that nucleated cell counts were estimated. Here immunoSEQ multiplex PCR was the method, and the copy in TCRdb shows in-frame clones only, minus some. The V and J calls and clone size were taken over from that table, and D and trimming were inferred from the DNA. This table has over 90,000 clones, over 75% appearing once. The sequenced material came from peripheral blood. This receptor was obtained from a man in his fifties with acute or convalescent COVID-19. The V call is TRBV3-1 (or the pseudogene TRBV3-2), the J call TRBJ2-7, with D possibly TRBD2 on 5 matching bases. The CDR3 loop reads CASSQAHPGDKYEQYF. The CDR3 DNA sequence: TGTGCCAGCAGCCAAGCCCACCCCGGGGATAAGTACGAGCAGTACTTC.